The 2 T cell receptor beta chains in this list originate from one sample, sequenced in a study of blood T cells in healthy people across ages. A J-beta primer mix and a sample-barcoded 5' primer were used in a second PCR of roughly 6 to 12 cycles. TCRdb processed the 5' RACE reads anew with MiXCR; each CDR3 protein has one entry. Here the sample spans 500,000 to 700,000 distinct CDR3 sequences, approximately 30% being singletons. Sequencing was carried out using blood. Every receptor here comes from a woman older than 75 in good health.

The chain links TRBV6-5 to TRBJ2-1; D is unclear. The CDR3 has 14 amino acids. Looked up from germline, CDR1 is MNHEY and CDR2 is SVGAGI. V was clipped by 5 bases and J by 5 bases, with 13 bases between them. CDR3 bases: TGTGCCAGCAGTCCGCGGACGAGCGACAATGAGCAGTTCTTC. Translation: CASSPRTSDNEQFF.

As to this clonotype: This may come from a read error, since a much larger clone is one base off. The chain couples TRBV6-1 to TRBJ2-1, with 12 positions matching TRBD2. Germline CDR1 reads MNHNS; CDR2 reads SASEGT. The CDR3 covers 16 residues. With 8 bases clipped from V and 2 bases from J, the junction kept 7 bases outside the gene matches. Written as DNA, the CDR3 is TGTGCCAGCGGAGAGAGGACTAGCGGGGCCTACAATGAGCAGTTCTTC. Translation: CASGERTSGAYNEQFF.